Detailed here is one T cell receptor (beta chain). From germline, CDR1 is MNHNY and CDR2 SVGAGI (reference sequence). This CDR3 comprises 14 residues. V was clipped by 2 bases and J by 3 bases, with 8 bases between them. The sample originates from a study of PD-1 blockade in classical Hodgkin lymphoma. The protocol was immunoSEQ multiplex PCR, while the TCRdb copy is restricted to in-frame clones and leaves out a portion. The repertoire has about 90,000 clones, around 80% of them found once; the top ten carry about 18%. As to time point: cycle 4 day 1 (C4D1), after five to seven weeks of nivolumab. All the patients suffered relapse after autologous stem cell transplantation, and brentuximab vedotin exposure differed.

The chain has TRBV6-6 and TRBJ1-5, with D unresolved. The input for sequencing was peripheral blood mononuclear cells (PBMCs), taken before the fourth cycle of nivolumab. The receptor comes from a human donor with classical Hodgkin lymphoma. The CDR3 coding sequence is TGTGCCAGCAGTTACACGCGGTACAATCAGCCCCAGCATTTT. It is translated as CASSYTRYNQPQHF.